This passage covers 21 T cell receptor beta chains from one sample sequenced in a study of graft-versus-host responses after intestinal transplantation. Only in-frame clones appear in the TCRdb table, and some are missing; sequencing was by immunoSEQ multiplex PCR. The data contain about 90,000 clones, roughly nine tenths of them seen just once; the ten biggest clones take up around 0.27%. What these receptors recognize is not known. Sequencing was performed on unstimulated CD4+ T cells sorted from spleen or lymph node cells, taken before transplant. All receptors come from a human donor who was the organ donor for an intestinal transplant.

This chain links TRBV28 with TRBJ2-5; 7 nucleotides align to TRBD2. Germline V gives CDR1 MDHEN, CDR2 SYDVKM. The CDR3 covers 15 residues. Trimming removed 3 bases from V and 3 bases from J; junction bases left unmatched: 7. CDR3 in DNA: TGTGCCAGCAGTTTGGCGGGGCTAGCGGAAGAGACCCAGTACTTC. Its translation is CASSLAGLAEETQYF.

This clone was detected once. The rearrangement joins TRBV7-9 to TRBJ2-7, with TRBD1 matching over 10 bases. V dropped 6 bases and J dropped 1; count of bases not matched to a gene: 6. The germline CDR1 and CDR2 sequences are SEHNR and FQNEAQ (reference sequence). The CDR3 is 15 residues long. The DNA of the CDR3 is TGTGCCAGCAGAAGGGGGACAGGGGAATCCTACGAGCAGTACTTC. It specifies CASRRGTGESYEQYF.

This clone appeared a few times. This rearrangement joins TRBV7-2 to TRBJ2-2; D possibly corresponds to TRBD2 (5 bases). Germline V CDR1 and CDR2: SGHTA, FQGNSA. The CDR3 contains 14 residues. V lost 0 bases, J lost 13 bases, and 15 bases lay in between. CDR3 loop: CASSLAPSIGPLFF. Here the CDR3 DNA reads TGTGCCAGCAGCTTAGCCCCTAGCATCGGTCCGCTGTTTTTT.

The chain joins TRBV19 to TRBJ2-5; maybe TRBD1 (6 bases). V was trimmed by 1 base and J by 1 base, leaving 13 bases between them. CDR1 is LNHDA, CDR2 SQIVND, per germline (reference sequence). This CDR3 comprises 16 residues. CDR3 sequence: CASSIVLGQSQETQYF. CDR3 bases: TGTGCCAGTAGTATAGTGTTAGGACAGTCCCAAGAGACCCAGTACTTC.

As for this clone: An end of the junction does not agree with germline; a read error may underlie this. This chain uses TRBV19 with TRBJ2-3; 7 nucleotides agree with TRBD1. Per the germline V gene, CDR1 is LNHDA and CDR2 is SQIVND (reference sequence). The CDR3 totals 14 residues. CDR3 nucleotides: TGTGCCAGTAGTATCCGGTCAGGGACAGATGCGCAGTATTTT. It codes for CASSIRSGTDAQYF. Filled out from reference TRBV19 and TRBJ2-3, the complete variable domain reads DGGITQSPKYLFRKEGQNVTLSCEQNLNHDAMYWYRQDPGQGLRLIYYSQIVNDFQKGDIAEGYSVSREKKESFPLTVTSAQKNPTAFYLCASSIRSGTDAQYFGPGTRLTVL.

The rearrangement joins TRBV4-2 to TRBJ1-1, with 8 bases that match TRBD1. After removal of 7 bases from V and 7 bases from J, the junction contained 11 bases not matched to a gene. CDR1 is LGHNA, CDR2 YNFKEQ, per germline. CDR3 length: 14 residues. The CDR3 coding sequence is TGTGCCAGCACCATAACCCAGGGGGCTGATGAAGCTTTCTTT. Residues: CASTITQGADEAFF.

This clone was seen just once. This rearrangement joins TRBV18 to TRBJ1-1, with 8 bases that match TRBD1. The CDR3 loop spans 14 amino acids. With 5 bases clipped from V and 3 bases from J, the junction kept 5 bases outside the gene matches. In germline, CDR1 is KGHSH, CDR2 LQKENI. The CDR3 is CASSWTGRDTEAFF. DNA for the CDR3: TGTGCCAGCTCATGGACAGGGAGGGACACTGAAGCTTTCTTT.

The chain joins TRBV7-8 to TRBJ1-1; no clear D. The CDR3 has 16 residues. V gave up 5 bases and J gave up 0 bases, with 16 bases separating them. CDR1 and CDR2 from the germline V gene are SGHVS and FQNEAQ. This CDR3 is CASSDPGEKLNTEAFF. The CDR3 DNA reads TGTGCCAGCAGCGACCCGGGAGAGAAATTGAACACTGAAGCTTTCTTT. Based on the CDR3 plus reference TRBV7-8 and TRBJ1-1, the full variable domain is GAGVSQSPRYKVAKRGQDVALRCDPISGHVSLFWYQQALGQGPEFLTYFQNEAQLDKSGLPSDRFFAERPEGSVSTLKIQRTQQEDSAVYLCASSDPGEKLNTEAFFGQGTRLTVV.

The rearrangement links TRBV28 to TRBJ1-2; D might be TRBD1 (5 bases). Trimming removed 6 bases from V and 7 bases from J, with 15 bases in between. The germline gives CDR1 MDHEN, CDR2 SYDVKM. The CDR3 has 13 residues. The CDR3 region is CASSSRTPSGYTF. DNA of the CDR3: TGTGCCAGCAGCTCCAGGACACCCTCTGGCTACACCTTC.

CDR3 bases: TGTGCCAGCGGGACAGGTTACCACGAGCAGTACTTC. Translated, it gives CASGTGYHEQYF. The V and J genes are TRBV6-5 and TRBJ2-7; 8 nucleotides align to TRBD1. Germline assignment: CDR1 MNHEY and CDR2 SVGAGI. There are 12 residues in the CDR3. The V and J ends lost 8 bases and 5 bases, in that order; junction bases with no gene match: 5.

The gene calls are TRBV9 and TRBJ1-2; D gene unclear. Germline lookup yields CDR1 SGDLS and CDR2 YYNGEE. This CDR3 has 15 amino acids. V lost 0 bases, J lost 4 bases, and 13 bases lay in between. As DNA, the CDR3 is TGTGCCAGCAGCGTAGACGTAACCTACGCCTATGGCTACACCTTC. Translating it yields CASSVDVTYAYGYTF.

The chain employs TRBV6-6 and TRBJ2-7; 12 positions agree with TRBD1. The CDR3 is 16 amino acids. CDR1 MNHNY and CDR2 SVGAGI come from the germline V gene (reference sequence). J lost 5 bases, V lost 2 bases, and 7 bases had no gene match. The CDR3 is CASSYPTGQGANEQYF. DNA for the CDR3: TGTGCCAGCAGTTACCCGACGGGACAGGGGGCGAACGAGCAGTACTTC.

CDR3 loop: CASSLTDRTNTEAFF. The CDR3 coding sequence is TGTGCCAGCAGCCTAACGGACAGGACCAACACTGAAGCTTTCTTT. The chain has TRBV5-6 and TRBJ1-1; TRBD1 aligns across 7 bases. The CDR3 runs 15 residues. V lost 4 bases, J lost 2 bases, and 8 bases stayed unmatched. Germline CDR1 SGHDT, CDR2 YYEEEE.

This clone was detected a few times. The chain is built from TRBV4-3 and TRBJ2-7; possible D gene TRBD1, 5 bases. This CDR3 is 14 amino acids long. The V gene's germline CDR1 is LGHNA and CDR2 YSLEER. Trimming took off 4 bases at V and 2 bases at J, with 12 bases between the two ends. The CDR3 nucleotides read TGCGCCAGCAGCCGAACCTTGGGGCCCTACGAGCAGTACTTC. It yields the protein CASSRTLGPYEQYF.

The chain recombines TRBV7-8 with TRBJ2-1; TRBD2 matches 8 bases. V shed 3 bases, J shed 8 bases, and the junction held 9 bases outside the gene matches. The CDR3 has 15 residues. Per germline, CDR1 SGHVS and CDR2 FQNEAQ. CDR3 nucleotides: TGTGCCAGCAGCTTTGTTAGCGGGGCCAGGGATGAGCAGTTCTTC. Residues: CASSFVSGARDEQFF.

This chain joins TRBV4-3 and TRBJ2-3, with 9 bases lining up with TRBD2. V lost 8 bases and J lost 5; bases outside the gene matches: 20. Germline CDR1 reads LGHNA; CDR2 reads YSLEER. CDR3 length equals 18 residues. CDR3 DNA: TGCGCCAGCCGAAAATGGGCTAGCGGGACCCGGGGGGAAGATACGCAGTATTTT. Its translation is CASRKWASGTRGEDTQYF.

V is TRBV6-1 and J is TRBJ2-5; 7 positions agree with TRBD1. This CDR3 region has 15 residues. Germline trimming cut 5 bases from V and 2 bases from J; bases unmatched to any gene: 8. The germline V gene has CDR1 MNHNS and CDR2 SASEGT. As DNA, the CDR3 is TGTGCCAGCAGTAAGAGGGACAGCCCACAAGAGACCCAGTACTTC. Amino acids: CASSKRDSPQETQYF.

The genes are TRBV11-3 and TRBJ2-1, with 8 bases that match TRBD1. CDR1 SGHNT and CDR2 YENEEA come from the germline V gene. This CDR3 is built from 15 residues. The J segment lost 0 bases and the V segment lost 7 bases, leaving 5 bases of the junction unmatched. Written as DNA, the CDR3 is TGTGCCAGCAACAGGGGGGTCCGCTCCTACAATGAGCAGTTCTTC. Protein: CASNRGVRSYNEQFF.

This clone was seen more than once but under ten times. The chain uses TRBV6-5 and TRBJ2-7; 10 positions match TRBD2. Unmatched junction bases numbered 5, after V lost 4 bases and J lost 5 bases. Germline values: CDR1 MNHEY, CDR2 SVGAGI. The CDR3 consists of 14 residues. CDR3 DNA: TGTGCCAGCAGTTCCTCAGCGGGGGGGCACGAGCAGTACTTC. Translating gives CASSSSAGGHEQYF.

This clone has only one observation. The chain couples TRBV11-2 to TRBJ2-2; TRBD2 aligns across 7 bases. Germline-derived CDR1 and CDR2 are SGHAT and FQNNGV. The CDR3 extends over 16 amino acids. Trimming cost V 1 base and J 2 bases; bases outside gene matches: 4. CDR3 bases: TGTGCCAGCAGCTTAGGGGGGGGGAGAAACACCGGGGAGCTGTTTTTT. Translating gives CASSLGGGRNTGELFF.

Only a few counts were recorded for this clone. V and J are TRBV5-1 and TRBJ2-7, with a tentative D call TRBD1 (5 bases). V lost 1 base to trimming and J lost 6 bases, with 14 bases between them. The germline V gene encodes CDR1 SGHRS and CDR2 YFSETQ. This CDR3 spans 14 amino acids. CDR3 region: CASSLTGGLREQYF. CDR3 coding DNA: TGCGCCAGCAGCTTGACAGGTGGGTTGCGCGAGCAGTACTTC.